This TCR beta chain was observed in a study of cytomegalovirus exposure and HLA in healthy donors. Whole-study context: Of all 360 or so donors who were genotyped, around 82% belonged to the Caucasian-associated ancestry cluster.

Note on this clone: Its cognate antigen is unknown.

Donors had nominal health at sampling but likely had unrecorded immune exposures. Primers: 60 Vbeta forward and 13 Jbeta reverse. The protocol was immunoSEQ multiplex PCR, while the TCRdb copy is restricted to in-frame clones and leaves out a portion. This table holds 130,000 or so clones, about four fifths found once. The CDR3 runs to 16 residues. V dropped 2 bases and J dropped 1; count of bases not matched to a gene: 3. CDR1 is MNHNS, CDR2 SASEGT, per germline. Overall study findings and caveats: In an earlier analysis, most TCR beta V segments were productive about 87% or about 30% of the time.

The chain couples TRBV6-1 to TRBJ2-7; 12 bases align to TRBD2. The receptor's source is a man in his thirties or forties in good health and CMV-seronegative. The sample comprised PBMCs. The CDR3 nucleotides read TGTGCCAGCAGTGAACTCGGACTAGCGGGATCCTACGAGCAGTACTTC. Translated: CASSELGLAGSYEQYF.